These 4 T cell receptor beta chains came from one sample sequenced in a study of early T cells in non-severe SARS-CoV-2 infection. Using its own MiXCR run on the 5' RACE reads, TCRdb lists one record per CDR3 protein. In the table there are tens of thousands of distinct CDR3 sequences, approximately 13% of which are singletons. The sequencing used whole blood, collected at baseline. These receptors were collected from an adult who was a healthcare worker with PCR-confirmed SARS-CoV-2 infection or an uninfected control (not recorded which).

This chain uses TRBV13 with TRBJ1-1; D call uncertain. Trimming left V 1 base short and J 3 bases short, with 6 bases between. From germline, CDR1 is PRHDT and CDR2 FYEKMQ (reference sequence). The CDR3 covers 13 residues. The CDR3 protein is CASSLDRYTEAFF. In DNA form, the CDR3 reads TGTGCCAGCAGCTTAGACAGATACACTGAAGCTTTCTTT.

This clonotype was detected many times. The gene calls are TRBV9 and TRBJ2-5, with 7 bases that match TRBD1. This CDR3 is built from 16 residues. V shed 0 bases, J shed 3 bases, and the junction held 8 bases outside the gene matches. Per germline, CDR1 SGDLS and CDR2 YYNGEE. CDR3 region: CASSVGVRQGKETQYF. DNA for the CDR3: TGTGCCAGCAGCGTAGGGGTCAGACAGGGAAAAGAGACCCAGTACTTC.

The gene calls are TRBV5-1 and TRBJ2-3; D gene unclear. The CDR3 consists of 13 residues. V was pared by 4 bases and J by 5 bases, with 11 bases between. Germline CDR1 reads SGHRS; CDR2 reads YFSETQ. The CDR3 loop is CASSHPLRDTQYF. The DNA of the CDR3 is TGCGCCAGCAGCCACCCTTTGAGAGATACGCAGTATTTT. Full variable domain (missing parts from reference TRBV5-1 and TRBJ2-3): KAGVTQTPRYLIKTRGQQVTLSCSPISGHRSVSWYQQTPGQGLQFLFEYFSETQRNKGNFPGRFSGRQFSNSRSEMNVSTLELGDSALYLCASSHPLRDTQYFGPGTRLTVL.

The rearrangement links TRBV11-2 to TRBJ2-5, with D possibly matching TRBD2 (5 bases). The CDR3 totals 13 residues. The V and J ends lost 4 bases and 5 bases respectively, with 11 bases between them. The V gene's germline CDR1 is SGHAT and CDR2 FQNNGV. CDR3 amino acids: CASSSGRGETQYF. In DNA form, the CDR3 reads TGTGCCAGCAGCTCCGGACGAGGGGAGACCCAGTACTTC.